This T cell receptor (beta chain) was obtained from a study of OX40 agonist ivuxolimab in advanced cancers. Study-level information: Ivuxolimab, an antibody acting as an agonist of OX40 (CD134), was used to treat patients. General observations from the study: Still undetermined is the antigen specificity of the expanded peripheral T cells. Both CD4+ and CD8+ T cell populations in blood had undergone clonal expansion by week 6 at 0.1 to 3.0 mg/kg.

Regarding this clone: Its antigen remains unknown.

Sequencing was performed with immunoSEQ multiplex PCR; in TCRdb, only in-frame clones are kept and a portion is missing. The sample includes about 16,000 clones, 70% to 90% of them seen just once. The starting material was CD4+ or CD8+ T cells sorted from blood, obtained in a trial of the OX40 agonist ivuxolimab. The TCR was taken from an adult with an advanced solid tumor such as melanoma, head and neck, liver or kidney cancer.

The DNA of the CDR3 is TGTGCCAGCAGCTTGGCGGGAGTGGTCCCCTACGAGCAGTACTTC. Translating it yields CASSLAGVVPYEQYF. The V and J genes are TRBV5-6 and TRBJ2-7; D possibly corresponds to TRBD2 (6 bases). This CDR3 is built from 15 residues. Trimming cost V 0 bases and J 2 bases, with 12 bases left between them. CDR1 is SGHDT, CDR2 YYEEEE, per germline.